The 9 T cell receptor beta chains presented below share a single source sample, sequenced in a study of metastatic and nonmetastatic thyroid tumors. Using MiXCR, TCRdb re-called clones from the PCR reads. The sample yields tens of thousands of clones, approximately 13% seen once. Treatment of any kind had been given to no patient before thyroid surgery. Material: blood. These receptor sequences come from a female donor with papillary thyroid cancer or a benign thyroid nodule (not recorded which). Some clones in this sample may be carry-over from other donors' samples.

This clone ranks as medium-sized (0.01 to 0.1%). The J gene is TRBJ2-7, the V gene TRBV5-5, with 7 bases lining up with TRBD1. Germline CDR1 and CDR2: SGHKS and YYEKEE (reference sequence). This CDR3 region has 15 residues. The V and J ends lost 4 bases and 6 bases, in that order; junction bases with no gene match: 13. CDR3 amino acids: CASSRRDSLHSEQYF. The CDR3 nucleotides read TGTGCCAGCAGCCGCCGGGACAGCCTACATTCCGAGCAGTACTTC.

This clone was counted ten times or more. The J gene is TRBJ2-5, the V gene TRBV4-3, with TRBD1 as a possible D gene (6 bases). The CDR3 extends over 14 amino acids. Trimming shortened V by 3 bases and J by 14 bases, and 22 bases separated the two germline ends. Germline CDR1 LGHNA, CDR2 YSLEER. The DNA of the CDR3 is TGCGCCAGCAGCCAGACAGGTGGTTTCGGACACCGCTACTTC. Its translation is CASSQTGGFGHRYF.

In its sample, this clone was seen many times. This chain links TRBV28 with TRBJ1-3; a weak D match, TRBD1 (6 bases). Trimming pared 8 bases from V and 2 bases from J, leaving 10 bases between. The CDR3 sequence is 13 residues long. Per germline, CDR1 MDHEN and CDR2 SYDVKM. CDR3 region: CASRRQAGNTIYF. CDR3 coding DNA: TGTGCCAGCCGGCGACAGGCTGGAAACACCATATATTTT.

Relative to its sample, this clone is medium-sized. This chain uses TRBV11-1 with TRBJ2-7; D remains ambiguous. This CDR3 is built from 17 residues. Trimming shortened V by 1 base and J by 0 bases, and 16 bases separated the two germline ends. The germline V gene has CDR1 SGHAT and CDR2 FQDESV (reference sequence). CDR3 sequence reads: CASSLEGVGRVSYEQYF. CDR3 sequence (DNA): TGTGCCAGCAGCTTAGAAGGTGTAGGTCGGGTCTCCTACGAGCAGTACTTC.

In its sample, this clone was seen many times. The chain combines TRBV7-3 with TRBJ2-1, with no clear D. CDR3 length: 13 amino acids. V lost 0 bases, J lost 5 bases, and 5 bases lay in between. Germline V gene data show CDR1 as SGHTA and CDR2 as FQGTGA. CDR3 nucleotides: TGTGCCAGCAGCTTAACGGCAGACAATGAGCAGTTCTTC. Translation: CASSLTADNEQFF.

The rearrangement links TRBV24-1 to TRBJ2-1; 12 bases agree with TRBD1. The CDR3 is 14 amino acids. Germline values: CDR1 KGHDR, CDR2 SFDVKD. V lost 9 bases and J lost 6; bases outside the gene matches: 5. The CDR3 region is CATQGTGGGNEQFF. In nucleotides, the CDR3 is TGTGCCACCCAAGGGACAGGGGGCGGCAATGAGCAGTTCTTC.

This clone was seen repeatedly, ten times or more. The CDR3 nucleotides read TGTGCCAGCAGCTTAGTGTCCAGAAGGGGGGGCAATGAGCAGTTCTTC. Translating it yields CASSLVSRRGGNEQFF. V gene TRBV7-2 combines with J gene TRBJ2-1, with D perhaps matching TRBD2 (7 bases). Germline V gene data show CDR1 as SGHTA and CDR2 as FQGNSA. V lost 1 base, J lost 6 bases, and 16 bases lay in between. This CDR3 has 16 residues.

The rearrangement joins TRBV6-1 to TRBJ2-1, with D perhaps TRBD1 or TRBD2 (6 bases each). Germline CDR1 and CDR2: MNHNS and SASEGT. Trimming took off 6 bases at V and 9 bases at J, with 21 bases between the two ends. This CDR3 has 15 residues. CDR3 amino acids: CASREGTAIRGEQFF. Written as DNA, the CDR3 is TGTGCCAGCAGGGAGGGGACTGCGATCAGGGGTGAGCAGTTCTTC.

The chain couples TRBV20-1 to TRBJ2-7; D ambiguous. There are 12 residues in the CDR3. V lost 2 bases and J 5 bases, leaving 10 bases between the germline ends. The V gene's germline CDR1 is DFQATT and CDR2 SNEGSKA (reference sequence). The CDR3 loop reads CSARLQRDEQYF. As DNA, the CDR3 is TGCAGTGCTAGATTGCAGCGTGACGAGCAGTACTTC.